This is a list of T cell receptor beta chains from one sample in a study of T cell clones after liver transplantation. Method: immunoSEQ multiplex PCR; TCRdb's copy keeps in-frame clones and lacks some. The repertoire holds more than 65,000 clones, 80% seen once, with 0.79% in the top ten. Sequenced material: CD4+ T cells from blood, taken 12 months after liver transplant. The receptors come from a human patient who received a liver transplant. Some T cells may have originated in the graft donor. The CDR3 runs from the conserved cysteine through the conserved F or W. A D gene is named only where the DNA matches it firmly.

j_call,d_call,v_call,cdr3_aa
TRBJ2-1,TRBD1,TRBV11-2,CASSRTGGRYNEQFF
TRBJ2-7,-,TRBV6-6,CASSYSAGSYEQYF
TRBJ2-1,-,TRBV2,CASRDQHFLEGEQFF
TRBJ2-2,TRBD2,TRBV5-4,CASSRDRMSGRATGELFF
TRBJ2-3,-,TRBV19,CASSPGSLTSYADTQYF
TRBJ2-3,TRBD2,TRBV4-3,CASSQVLAGALTDTQYF
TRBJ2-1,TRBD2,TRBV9,CASSVVGGSSYNEQFF
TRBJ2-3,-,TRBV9,CASSAEGRRHASTDTQYF
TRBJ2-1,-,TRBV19,CASSPWRAQRDEQFF
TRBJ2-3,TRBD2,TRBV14,CASSQPSGRKDTQYF
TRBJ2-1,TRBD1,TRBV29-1,CSGGQEYNEQFF
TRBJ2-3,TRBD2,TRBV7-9,CASSPGLATDTQYF
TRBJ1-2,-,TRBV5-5,CASSLDYGYTF
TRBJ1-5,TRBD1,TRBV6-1,CASSDSGGGQPQHF
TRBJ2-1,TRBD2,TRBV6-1,CASSALGGGGSSYNEQFF
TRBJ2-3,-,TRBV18,CASSPPGAVVVDTQYF
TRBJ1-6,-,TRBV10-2,CASKEGDSPLHF
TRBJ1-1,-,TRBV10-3,CAISGGNTEAFF
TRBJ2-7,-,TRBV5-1,CASSLSRGDEQYF
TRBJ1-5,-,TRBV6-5,CASSWGQPQHF
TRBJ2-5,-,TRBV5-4,CASSSGQAIPQETQYF
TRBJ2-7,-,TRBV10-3,CAISERDGTAEQYF
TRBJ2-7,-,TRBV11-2,CASSFSVRGSYEQYF
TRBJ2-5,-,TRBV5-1,CASSSSLEETQYF
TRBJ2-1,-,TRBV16,CASSQLQGLSEQFF
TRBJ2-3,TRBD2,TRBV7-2,CASSSLAGVSDTQYF
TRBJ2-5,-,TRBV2,CASRREYQETQYF
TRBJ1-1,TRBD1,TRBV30,CAWEGQSNTEAFF
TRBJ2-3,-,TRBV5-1,CASSPDGTDTQYF
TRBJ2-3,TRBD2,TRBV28,CASSFWGGRTDTQYF
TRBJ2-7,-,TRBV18,CASSPQGLEQYF
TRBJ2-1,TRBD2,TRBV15,CATSRLAGLDTYNEQFF
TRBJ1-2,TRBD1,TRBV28,CASRPGTGPGGGYTF
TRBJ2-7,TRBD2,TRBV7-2,CASSLLAGASEQYF
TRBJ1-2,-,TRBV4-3,CASSQDLAEGYTF
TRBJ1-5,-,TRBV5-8,CASSLPNQPQHF
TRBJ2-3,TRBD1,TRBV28,CASSLADRGGDTQYF
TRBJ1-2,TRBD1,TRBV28,CASSLEGALGGYTF
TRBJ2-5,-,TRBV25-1,CASSAPRAAEGTQYF
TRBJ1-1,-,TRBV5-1,CASQSDLGGAFF
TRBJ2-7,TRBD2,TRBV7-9,CASSRDGSFSGRATEQYF
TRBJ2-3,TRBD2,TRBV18,CASSPTPGPREGDTQYF
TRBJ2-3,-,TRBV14,CASSQGLTQYF
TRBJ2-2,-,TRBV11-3,CASSLVRGATGELFF
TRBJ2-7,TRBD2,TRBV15,CATSRDTSGIYEQYF
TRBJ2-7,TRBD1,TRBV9,CASSGRDRPYEQYF
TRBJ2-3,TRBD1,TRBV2,CASSGGTGGTDTQYF
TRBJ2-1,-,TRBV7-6,CASSLHLDFSNEQFF